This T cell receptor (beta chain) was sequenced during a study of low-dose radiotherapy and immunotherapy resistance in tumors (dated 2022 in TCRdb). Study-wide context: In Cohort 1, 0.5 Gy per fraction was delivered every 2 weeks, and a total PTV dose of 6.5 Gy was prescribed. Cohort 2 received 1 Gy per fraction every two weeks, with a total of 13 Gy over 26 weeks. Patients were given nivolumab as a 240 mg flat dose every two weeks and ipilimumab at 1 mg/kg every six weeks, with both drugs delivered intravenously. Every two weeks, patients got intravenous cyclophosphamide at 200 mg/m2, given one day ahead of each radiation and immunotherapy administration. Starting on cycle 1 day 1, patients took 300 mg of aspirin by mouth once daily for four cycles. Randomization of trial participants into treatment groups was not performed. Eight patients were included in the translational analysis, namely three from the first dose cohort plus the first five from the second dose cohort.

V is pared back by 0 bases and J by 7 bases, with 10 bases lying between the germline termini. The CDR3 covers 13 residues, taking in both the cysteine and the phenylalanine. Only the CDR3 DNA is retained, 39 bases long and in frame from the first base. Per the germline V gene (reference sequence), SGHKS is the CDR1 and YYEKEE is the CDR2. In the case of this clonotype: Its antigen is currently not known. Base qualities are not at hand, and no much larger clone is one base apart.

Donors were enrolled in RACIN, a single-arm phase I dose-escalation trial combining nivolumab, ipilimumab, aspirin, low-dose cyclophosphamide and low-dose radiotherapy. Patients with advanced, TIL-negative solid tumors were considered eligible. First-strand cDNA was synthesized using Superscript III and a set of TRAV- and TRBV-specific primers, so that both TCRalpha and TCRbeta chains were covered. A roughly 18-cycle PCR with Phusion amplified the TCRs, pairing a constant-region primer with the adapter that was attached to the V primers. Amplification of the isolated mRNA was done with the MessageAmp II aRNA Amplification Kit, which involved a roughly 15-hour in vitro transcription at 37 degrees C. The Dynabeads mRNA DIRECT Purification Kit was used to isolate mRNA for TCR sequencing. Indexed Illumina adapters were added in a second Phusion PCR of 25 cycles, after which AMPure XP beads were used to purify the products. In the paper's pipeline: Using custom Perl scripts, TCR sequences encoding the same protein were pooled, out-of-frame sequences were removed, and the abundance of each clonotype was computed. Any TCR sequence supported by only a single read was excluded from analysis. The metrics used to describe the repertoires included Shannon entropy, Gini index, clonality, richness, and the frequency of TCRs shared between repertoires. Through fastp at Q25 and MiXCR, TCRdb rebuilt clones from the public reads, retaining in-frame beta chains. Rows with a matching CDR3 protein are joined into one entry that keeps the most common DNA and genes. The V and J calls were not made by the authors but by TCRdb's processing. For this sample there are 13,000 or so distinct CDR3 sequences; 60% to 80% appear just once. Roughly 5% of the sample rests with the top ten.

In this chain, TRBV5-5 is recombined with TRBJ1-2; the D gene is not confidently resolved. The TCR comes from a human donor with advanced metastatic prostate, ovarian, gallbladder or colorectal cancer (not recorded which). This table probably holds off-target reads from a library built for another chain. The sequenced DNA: TGTGCCAGCAGCTTGGAGGAGTCGCGTGGCTACACCTTC. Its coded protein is CASSLEESRGYTF. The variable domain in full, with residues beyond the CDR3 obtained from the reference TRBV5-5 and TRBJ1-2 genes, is DAGVTQSPTHLIKTRGQQVTLRCSPISGHKSVSWYQQVLGQGPQFIFQYYEKEERGRGNFPDRFSARQFPNYSSELNVNALLLGDSALYLCASSLEESRGYTFGSGTRLTVV.